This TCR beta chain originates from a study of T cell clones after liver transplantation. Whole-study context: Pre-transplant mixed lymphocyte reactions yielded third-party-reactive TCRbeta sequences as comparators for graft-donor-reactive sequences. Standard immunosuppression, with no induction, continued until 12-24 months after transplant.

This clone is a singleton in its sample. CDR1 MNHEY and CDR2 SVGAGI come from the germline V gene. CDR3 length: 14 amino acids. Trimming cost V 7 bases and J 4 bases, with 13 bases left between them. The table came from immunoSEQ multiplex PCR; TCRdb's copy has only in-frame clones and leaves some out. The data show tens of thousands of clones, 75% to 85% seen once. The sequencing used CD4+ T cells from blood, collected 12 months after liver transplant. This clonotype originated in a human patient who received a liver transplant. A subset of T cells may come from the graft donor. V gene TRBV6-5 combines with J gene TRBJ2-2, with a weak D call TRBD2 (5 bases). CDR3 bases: TGTGCCAGCAAAATGAGAGGAGGCACCGGGGAGCTGTTTTTT. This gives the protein CASKMRGGTGELFF.